The TCR beta chain under discussion was sequenced for a study of blood T cell repertoires in COVID-19. This clone appeared a single time. Some clones are missing from TCRdb's copy, which holds only in-frame ones; the method was immunoSEQ multiplex PCR. The table includes over 300,000 clones, around 89% detected once. Sample: peripheral blood. This receptor was obtained from a man aged 40-50 years with acute or convalescent COVID-19.

The CDR3 nucleotides read TGTGCCAGCGGAGCAGGGACCTACGAGCAGTACTTC. Translated, it gives CASGAGTYEQYF. The gene calls are TRBV6-5 and TRBJ2-7, with D tentatively TRBD1 (5 bases). Trimming cost V 8 bases and J 2 bases, with 10 bases left between them. Germline assignment: CDR1 MNHEY and CDR2 SVGAGI. CDR3 length: 12 amino acids.